Presented here are 30 T cell receptor beta chains from one specimen sequenced in a study of blood T cells in healthy people across ages. For the second PCR, which ran for roughly 6 to 12 cycles, a sample-barcoded 5' primer and a J-beta primer mix were used. TCRdb itself ran the 5' RACE reads through MiXCR, one entry per CDR3 protein. This table holds roughly 1,800,000 distinct CDR3 sequences, around 48% found once. The specimen sequenced was blood. Every receptor here comes from a woman between 35 and 50 years old in good health.

This clonotype appeared once. An end of the junction does not agree with germline; a read error may underlie this. The chain couples TRBV7-8 to TRBJ1-2, with D uncertain. Germline V CDR1 and CDR2: SGHVS, FQNEAQ. The CDR3 consists of 14 residues. This CDR3 is CASSFQENNYGYTF. The CDR3 DNA follows: TGTGCCAGCAGCTTCCAGGAGAATAACTACGGCTACACCTTC.

The chain combines TRBV7-2 with TRBJ2-7, with 8 bases lining up with TRBD1. This CDR3 spans 14 amino acids. V dropped 4 bases and J dropped 1; count of bases not matched to a gene: 3. Germline V gene data show CDR1 as SGHTA and CDR2 as FQGNSA. The chain's CDR3 is CASSSDRESYEQYF. CDR3 nucleotides: TGTGCCAGCAGCTCGGACAGGGAGTCCTACGAGCAGTACTTC.

This chain connects TRBV25-1 to TRBJ2-5; D could derive from TRBD1 or TRBD2 (6 bases each). Trimming removed 5 bases from V and 2 bases from J, with 15 bases in between. Germline CDR1 is MGHDK and CDR2 is SYGVNS. There are 15 residues in the CDR3. The CDR3 coding sequence is TGTGCCAGCAGTTTACAGGGAGGAGGACAAGAGACCCAGTACTTC. This encodes CASSLQGGGQETQYF.

The chain couples TRBV12-3 or TRBV12-4 to TRBJ1-2, with 12 bases identical to TRBD1. The CDR3 consists of 16 residues. The V gene end was trimmed by 5 bases and the J gene end by 13 bases; junction bases not matched to a gene: 17. The CDR3 DNA is TGTGCCAGCAGTCCTAGCTGGGACAGGGGGCGCAGAATGGGCACCTTC. This codes for CASSPSWDRGRRMGTF.

On this clonotype: The junction departs from germline at one end; a sequencing error may be responsible. The chain carries TRBV4-2 and TRBJ1-5, with D hard to call. Germline V CDR1 and CDR2: LGHNA, YNFKEQ. The CDR3 consists of 16 residues. The CDR3 sequence: CASSQDAGEGNQPQHF. The CDR3, as DNA: TGTGCCAGCAGCCAAGATGCCGGGGAAGGCAATCAGCCTCAGCATTTT.

Many counts were recorded for this clonotype. The chain uses TRBV7-2 and TRBJ2-3; perhaps TRBD2 as D (6 bases). Germline CDR1 reads SGHTA; CDR2 reads FQGNSA. V was trimmed by 1 base and J by 5 bases, leaving 7 bases between them. The CDR3 has 13 residues. The CDR3 region is CASSLVGGDTQYF. The CDR3 coding sequence is TGTGCCAGCAGCTTAGTGGGAGGAGATACGCAGTATTTT.

The V gene is TRBV18, the J gene TRBJ2-3; possible D gene TRBD2, 6 bases. The CDR3 sequence is 15 residues long. The V gene lost 2 bases and the J gene lost 5 bases, with 14 bases spanning the gap. Germline assignment: CDR1 KGHSH and CDR2 LQKENI. The CDR3 protein is CASSPEEGLGDTQYF. The DNA for the CDR3 is TGTGCCAGCTCACCAGAGGAGGGCCTTGGAGATACGCAGTATTTT.

The V gene is TRBV12-3 or TRBV12-4, the J gene TRBJ1-3; D uncertain. This CDR3 comprises 15 residues. The V gene lost 3 bases and the J gene lost 4 bases, with 13 bases spanning the gap. This chain's CDR3 is CASSFSGAGGNTIYF. The CDR3 DNA reads TGTGCCAGCAGTTTTTCGGGTGCGGGCGGAAACACCATATATTTT.

V gene TRBV28 combines with J gene TRBJ1-1, with 11 bases fitting TRBD1. Per germline, CDR1 MDHEN and CDR2 SYDVKM. J lost 3 bases, V lost 5 bases, and 17 bases had no gene match. The CDR3 is 19 amino acids. The CDR3 spells CASSARPGTGGSGHTEAFF. In DNA form, the CDR3 reads TGTGCCAGCAGTGCCCGACCAGGGACAGGGGGTTCGGGACACACTGAAGCTTTCTTT.

The gene calls are TRBV12-3 or TRBV12-4 and TRBJ2-7; maybe TRBD2 (5 bases). CDR3 length: 14 residues. Trimming removed 6 bases at V and 1 base at J, with 13 bases between. The CDR3 spells CASSSSRGSYEQYF. Here the CDR3 DNA reads TGTGCCAGCAGCTCGTCACGGGGATCCTACGAGCAGTACTTC.

This clonotype has ten or more counts. At one end, the junction sequence differs from germline, possibly due to a read error. The rearrangement links TRBV7-2 to TRBJ1-2; tentative D call: TRBD1 (5 bases). This CDR3 spans 13 amino acids. Germline loops: CDR1 SGHTA, CDR2 FQGNSA. The CDR3 spells CASSLERGRGYTF. DNA for the CDR3: TGCGCCAGCAGCTTGGAGAGGGGACGAGGCTACACCTTC. The full variable domain, with the rest looked up from reference TRBV7-2 and TRBJ1-2, is GAGVSQSPSNKVTEKGKDVELRCDPISGHTALYWYRQSLGQGLEFLIYFQGNSAPDKSGLPSDRFSAERTGGSVSTLTIQRTQQEDSAVYLCASSLERGRGYTFGSGTRLTVV.

V and J are TRBV28 and TRBJ2-7, with 8 bases identical to TRBD1. The length of the CDR3 is 14 residues. V shed 7 bases and J 5 bases; nucleotides not matched to a gene: 10. Germline CDR1 MDHEN, CDR2 SYDVKM. CDR3 nucleotide sequence: TGTGCCAGCAACCCCGCCCCAGGGGGCGACGAGCAGTACTTC. This encodes CASNPAPGGDEQYF.

This clonotype was observed many times. The gene calls are TRBV20-1 and TRBJ2-5; tentative D call: TRBD2 (5 bases). Between the trimmed V and J ends, which lost 3 bases and 2 bases, there was a span of 19 bases. The CDR3 totals 16 residues. Germline values: CDR1 DFQATT, CDR2 SNEGSKA (reference sequence). The chain's CDR3 is CSARKRPFPGQETQYF. The CDR3 DNA follows: TGCAGTGCTAGGAAGCGGCCATTCCCGGGACAAGAGACCCAGTACTTC.

This rearrangement joins TRBV20-1 to TRBJ2-1; D is possibly TRBD1 or TRBD2 (6 bases each). The V and J ends lost 8 bases and 7 bases respectively, with 15 bases between them. Germline V gives CDR1 DFQATT, CDR2 SNEGSKA (reference sequence). The CDR3 loop spans 12 amino acids. The DNA of the CDR3 is TGCAGTCGAGGGGGGCCGAGGAATGAGCAGTTCTTC. It is translated as CSRGGPRNEQFF.

This chain uses TRBV24-1 with TRBJ2-7; D remains unclear. CDR1 is KGHDR and CDR2 is SFDVKD in the germline V gene. The CDR3 totals 13 residues. V lost 3 bases, J lost 3 bases, and 8 bases lay in between. The DNA of the CDR3 is TGTGCCACCAGTGATGAGCGAAACTACGAGCAGTACTTC. It codes for CATSDERNYEQYF.

The chain employs TRBV20-1 and TRBJ2-5; TRBD2 agrees at 8 bases. This CDR3 has 13 amino acids. The trim removed 5 bases at V and 1 base at J, leaving 3 bases unmatched. CDR1 is DFQATT and CDR2 is SNEGSKA in the germline V gene (reference sequence). The CDR3 protein is CSAGRGGQETQYF. CDR3 nucleotides: TGCAGTGCTGGCCGGGGGGGCCAAGAGACCCAGTACTTC.

This clonotype was counted a few times. CDR3: CSAPDGTDTDTQYF. DNA of the CDR3: TGCAGTGCTCCCGACGGCACAGACACAGATACGCAGTATTTT. The chain employs TRBV20-1 and TRBJ2-3, with unresolved D. Germline loops: CDR1 DFQATT, CDR2 SNEGSKA (reference sequence). The V end lost 5 bases, the J end lost 2 bases, and 14 bases lay between the germline ends. The CDR3 runs to 14 residues.

This clonotype appeared a few times. The chain is built from TRBV20-1 and TRBJ2-1, with D possibly being TRBD1 (5 bases). The CDR3 is 15 residues long. Trimming stripped 5 bases from V and 8 bases from J, with 22 bases between. The germline V gene has CDR1 DFQATT and CDR2 SNEGSKA (reference sequence). CDR3: CSAVLQQGYEDEQFF. CDR3 sequence (DNA): TGCAGTGCTGTCTTGCAGCAGGGTTATGAGGATGAGCAGTTCTTC.

This clonotype was seen a few times. DNA of the CDR3: TGTGCCAGCAGTGGGGAACCGGGCCGACGGGCCTACGAGCAGTACTTC. Translation gives CASSGEPGRRAYEQYF. The V and J genes are TRBV28 and TRBJ2-7; no reliable D call. CDR3 size: 16 residues. The germline V and J ends were trimmed by 5 bases and 2 bases, with 19 bases remaining between them. From germline, CDR1 is MDHEN and CDR2 SYDVKM.

The chain uses TRBV10-2 and TRBJ2-3; 14 positions agree with TRBD2. J gave up 5 bases and V 5 bases, and 6 bases lay outside the gene matches. The CDR3 has 16 residues. Germline loops: CDR1 WSHSY, CDR2 SAAADI. CDR3 protein: CASSRLAGGRGDTQYF. The CDR3 nucleotides are TGCGCCAGCAGTCGACTAGCGGGGGGGCGAGGAGATACGCAGTATTTT.

The table lists this clonotype with a count of one. The chain combines TRBV7-2 with TRBJ2-1; the D gene is possibly TRBD2 (7 bases). This CDR3 spans 16 amino acids. V was cut by 5 bases and J by 5 bases, with 19 bases left in between. CDR1 is SGHTA, CDR2 FQGNSA, per germline. The CDR3 bases are TGTGCCAGCAGCAGGGGGGGGGCAATCCTACACAATGAGCAGTTCTTC. Translation gives CASSRGGAILHNEQFF.

The chain recombines TRBV28 with TRBJ2-2; possible D gene TRBD2, 6 bases. Trimming pared 11 bases from V and 7 bases from J, leaving 14 bases between. The CDR3 runs to 12 residues. In germline, CDR1 is MDHEN, CDR2 SYDVKM. CDR3 in amino acids: CASGEGGGELFF. CDR3 coding DNA: TGTGCCTCAGGAGAGGGAGGCGGGGAGCTGTTTTTT.

The chain couples TRBV20-1 to TRBJ2-3; 7 bases align to TRBD1. The germline gives CDR1 DFQATT, CDR2 SNEGSKA (reference sequence). This CDR3 is 14 amino acids long. The CDR3, as DNA: TGCAGCACACTAGTAGGGGGCTTAACAGATACGCAGTATTTT. Protein sequence: CSTLVGGLTDTQYF.

Only a few counts were recorded for this clonotype. This chain uses TRBV11-3 with TRBJ1-2, with D unclear. Trimming took off 0 bases at V and 7 bases at J, with 6 bases between the two ends. This CDR3 region has 12 residues. Germline assignment: CDR1 SGHNT and CDR2 YENEEA. The DNA of the CDR3 is TGTGCCAGCAGCTTAGATTCGGTTGGCTACACCTTC. Encoded protein: CASSLDSVGYTF. Using reference TRBV11-3 and TRBJ1-2 for the parts outside the CDR3, the full variable domain is EAGVVQSPRYKIIEKKQPVAFWCNPISGHNTLYWYLQNLGQGPELLIRYENEEAVDDSQLPKDRFSAERLKGVDSTLKIQPAELGDSAVYLCASSLDSVGYTFGSGTRLTVV.

As concerns this clonotype: One end of the junction does not line up with germline, which may come from a read error. The chain joins TRBV29-1 to TRBJ2-1; 12 positions match TRBD2. Per the germline V gene, CDR1 is SQVTM and CDR2 is ANQGSEA. The CDR3 totals 15 residues. The CDR3 coding sequence is TGCAGCGTTCTGGGACTAGCGGGCTCCTACAATGAGGAGTTCTTC. This encodes CSVLGLAGSYNEEFF.

The chain is built from TRBV2 and TRBJ2-4; either TRBD1 or TRBD2 may fit D (5 bases each). This CDR3 region has 15 residues. The germline CDR1 and CDR2 sequences are SNHLY and FYNNEI. Trimming cost V 7 bases and J 0 bases, with 13 bases left between them. CDR3 in DNA: TGTGCCAGCATACGAGGGACCATAGCCAAAAACATTCAGTACTTC. This gives the protein CASIRGTIAKNIQYF.

This clonotype has just one count. This rearrangement joins TRBV5-4 to TRBJ2-3; tentative D call: TRBD1 (5 bases). The V gene's germline CDR1 is SGHNT and CDR2 YYREEE (reference sequence). The CDR3 consists of 17 residues. With 4 bases removed from V and 6 bases from J, the gap between germline ends came to 24 bases. The CDR3 reads CASSPSGGGQGRDTQYF. CDR3 DNA sequence: TGTGCCAGCAGCCCGTCAGGTGGTGGGCAGGGTAGGGATACGCAGTATTTT.

V gene TRBV4-3 combines with J gene TRBJ1-5; D possibly corresponds to TRBD1 (5 bases). Looked up from germline, CDR1 is LGHNA and CDR2 is YSLEER. The V end was cut by 2 bases, the J end by 2 bases, with 13 bases between. CDR3 length: 16 residues. The CDR3 nucleotides are TGCGCCAGCAGCCAAAGTAGGGGTGCCGGCAATCAGCCCCAGCATTTT. Translating gives CASSQSRGAGNQPQHF.

The J gene is TRBJ2-5, the V gene TRBV6-5, with D maybe TRBD2 (6 bases). Germline-derived CDR1 and CDR2 are MNHEY and SVGAGI. The length of the CDR3 is 14 residues. V shed 6 bases and J shed 5 bases, with 16 bases lying between them. CDR3 sequence (DNA): TGTGCCAGCAGATCCCCTTCTAGCGAGGAGACCCAGTACTTC. Protein sequence: CASRSPSSEETQYF.

The chain carries TRBV28 and TRBJ2-7; TRBD2 matches 10 bases. Trimming removed 3 bases from V and 7 bases from J; junction bases left unmatched: 9. The CDR3 totals 15 residues. Germline lookup yields CDR1 MDHEN and CDR2 SYDVKM. The CDR3 nucleotides are TGTGCCAGCAGTTTTAGCGGGGGGACCTACAATGAGCAGTACTTC. Translation gives CASSFSGGTYNEQYF.